The 13 T cell receptor beta chains in this list originate from one sample, sequenced in a study of blood T cell repertoires in COVID-19. Assay: immunoSEQ multiplex PCR; the TCRdb copy retains only in-frame clones and omits some. This sample yields 130,000 to 150,000 clones, of which around 87% are seen a single time; roughly two fifths belongs to the top ten. The sequenced sample was peripheral blood. These receptors were collected from a man between 45 and 60 years old who had recovered from COVID-19.

The chain joins TRBV6-5 to TRBJ1-5; TRBD1 aligns across 7 bases. The germline gives CDR1 MNHEY, CDR2 SVGAGI. V shed 6 bases and J 3 bases; nucleotides not matched to a gene: 5. This CDR3 region has 14 residues. CDR3 DNA sequence: TGTGCCAGCAGCCCAGGGGGTGTCAATCAGCCCCAGCATTTT. It translates to CASSPGGVNQPQHF.

This clone was observed a handful of times. The genes are TRBV30 and TRBJ1-2; 8 bases map to TRBD1. V gave up 2 bases and J gave up 7 bases; unmatched junction bases: 3. The germline CDR1 and CDR2 sequences are GTSNPN and SVGIG (reference sequence). This CDR3 is 12 amino acids long. The CDR3 sequence: CAWSTGGAGYTF. In nucleotides, the CDR3 is TGTGCCTGGAGTACAGGGGGGGCTGGCTACACCTTC.

The CDR3 region is CAWSLTSGGTYNEQFF. CDR3 nucleotides: TGTGCCTGGAGCTTGACTAGCGGGGGCACTTATAATGAGCAGTTCTTC. V usage is TRBV30 and J usage is TRBJ2-1, with 12 bases that match TRBD2. The germline V gene has CDR1 GTSNPN and CDR2 SVGIG (reference sequence). The CDR3 loop spans 16 amino acids. V was clipped by 3 bases and J by 7 bases; unmatched bases: 10.

V and J are TRBV11-2 and TRBJ2-6; a possible D gene is TRBD2 (5 bases). V lost 7 bases, J lost 2 bases, and 9 bases lay in between. The CDR3 runs 14 residues. Germline-derived CDR1 and CDR2 are SGHAT and FQNNGV. The CDR3 is CASNIGAGANVLTF. DNA of the CDR3: TGTGCCAGCAACATCGGGGCTGGGGCCAACGTCCTGACTTTC. Drawing the rest from reference TRBV11-2 and TRBJ2-6, the complete variable domain is EAGVAQSPRYKIIEKRQSVAFWCNPISGHATLYWYQQILGQGPKLLIQFQNNGVVDDSQLPKDRFSAERLKGVDSTLKIQPAKLEDSAVYLCASNIGAGANVLTFGAGSRLTVL.

V is TRBV14 and J is TRBJ2-5, with TRBD2 matching over 9 bases. Germline V lookup: CDR1 SGHDN, CDR2 FVKESK. The V segment lost 1 base and the J segment 1 base; nucleotides outside the gene matches: 7. CDR3 size: 17 residues. The CDR3 DNA reads TGTGCCAGCAGCCAAGGGATGGCTAGCGGGGTCCAAGAGACCCAGTACTTC. Translation: CASSQGMASGVQETQYF.

This chain joins TRBV7-8 and TRBJ2-7; a possible D gene is TRBD1 (5 bases). Germline CDR1 and CDR2: SGHVS and FQNEAQ. V dropped 5 bases and J dropped 2 bases, with 22 bases sitting between them. This CDR3 is 17 amino acids long. Here the CDR3 DNA reads TGTGCCAGCAGCCTAGATGACAGCCCAAATCTACCCTACGAGCAGTACTTC. Encoded protein: CASSLDDSPNLPYEQYF.

The CDR3 loop reads CACRQGGKAGELFF. CDR3 nucleotides: TGTGCCTGCAGACAGGGGGGAAAGGCCGGGGAGCTGTTTTTT. J is TRBJ2-2 and V is TRBV30; 9 bases align to TRBD1. This CDR3 is 14 amino acids long. CDR1 is GTSNPN and CDR2 is SVGIG in the germline V gene (reference sequence). The V segment lost 6 bases and the J segment 6 bases; nucleotides outside the gene matches: 8.

V usage is TRBV3-1 (or the pseudogene TRBV3-2) and J usage is TRBJ2-7; 9 nucleotides line up with TRBD1. This CDR3 region has 15 residues. The J segment lost 1 base and the V segment lost 3 bases, leaving 4 bases of the junction unmatched. Germline V CDR1 and CDR2: LGHDT, YNNKEL (reference sequence). DNA of the CDR3: TGTGCCAGCAGCCACCACGGGACAGGGTCCTACGAGCAGTACTTC. This encodes CASSHHGTGSYEQYF.

The chain couples TRBV10-3 to TRBJ1-2, with TRBD1 identical over 7 bases. J gave up 6 bases and V 4 bases, and 5 bases lay outside the gene matches. The CDR3 is 13 residues long. Germline CDR1 and CDR2: ENHRY and SYGVKD. CDR3 amino acids: CAISVPGGDGYTF. The CDR3 nucleotides are TGTGCCATCAGTGTCCCAGGGGGAGATGGCTACACCTTC.

The chain is built from TRBV5-6 and TRBJ2-7, with 8 bases that match TRBD1. V dropped 4 bases and J dropped 6; count of bases not matched to a gene: 12. The CDR3 is made up of 15 amino acids. Germline V gene data show CDR1 as SGHDT and CDR2 as YYEEEE. The CDR3 region is CASSTLLDRGIEQYF. The CDR3 DNA is TGTGCCAGCAGCACCCTGTTAGACAGGGGCATCGAGCAGTACTTC.

The J gene is TRBJ2-3, the V gene TRBV18; 10 bases fit TRBD2. V lost 8 bases and J lost 2; bases outside the gene matches: 13. In germline, CDR1 is KGHSH, CDR2 LQKENI. The CDR3 spans 17 residues. This chain's CDR3 is CASTTVASGGFTDTQYF. Here the CDR3 DNA reads TGTGCCAGCACCACCGTGGCTAGCGGGGGATTCACAGATACGCAGTATTTT.

J is TRBJ1-4 and V is TRBV18; D unresolved. Germline V gene sequence: CDR1 KGHSH, CDR2 LQKENI. V lost 6 bases to trimming and J lost 7 bases, with 21 bases between them. CDR3 size: 16 residues. This CDR3 is CASSYSSGESGEKLFF. CDR3 nucleotides: TGTGCCAGCTCGTACTCGAGCGGAGAGAGTGGTGAAAAACTGTTTTTT.

The chain recombines TRBV5-8 with TRBJ2-7, with 8 bases identical to TRBD1. This CDR3 has 15 amino acids. Germline V gene sequence: CDR1 SGHTS, CDR2 YDEGEE. V was clipped by 6 bases and J by 1 base; unmatched bases: 9. In DNA, the CDR3 is TGTGCCAGCAACCCTAATGGACAGGGATCCTACGAGCAGTACTTC. This encodes CASNPNGQGSYEQYF.